The entry that follows covers one TCR beta chain sequence. The antigen remains unidentified. Looked up from germline, CDR1 is LGHNA and CDR2 is YSLEER. This CDR3 is built from 13 residues. Trimming stripped 1 base from V and 8 bases from J, with 11 bases between. This sample is part of a study of shared clonotypes between healthy human individuals. Study-wide findings and caveats: Generation probability values for non-shared clonotypes were lower than those for clonotypes shared by all four donors.

CD4+ cells were split into CD45RA+ naive and CD45RA-negative memory subsets. Data came from immunoSEQ multiplex PCR; TCRdb stores just in-frame clones and leaves some out. The sample has a few million clones, around nine tenths seen once. Sequences were obtained from naive CD4+ T cells sorted from blood. Stated subset: CD45RA+ positively selected. This TCR was recovered from a young man in good health. The V call is TRBV4-3, the J call TRBJ1-2; D remains ambiguous. The CDR3 bases are TGCGCCAGCAGCCAAGCATCCGCGGGGGGCTACACCTTC. Protein sequence: CASSQASAGGYTF.